One T cell receptor beta chain is described in this entry. This sample is part of a study of control samples from healthy donors and cancer patients. Data came from immunoSEQ multiplex PCR; TCRdb stores just in-frame clones and leaves some out. The table shows 150,000 to 200,000 clones, with more than 90% occurring only once. The germline V gene has CDR1 SGHTA and CDR2 FQGNSA. Trimming at V came to 1 base and at J to 10 bases, leaving 12 bases not matched to a gene. The CDR3 is 17 residues long. The sequenced sample consisted of blood. This sequence was found in a man aged 30 to 45 in good health. V and J are TRBV7-2 and TRBJ2-1, with 11 nucleotides matching TRBD2. The CDR3 nucleotides read TGTGCCAGCAGCTTAGATGTCCCGCTAGCGGGAGGATACGAGCAGTTCTTC. Protein sequence: CASSLDVPLAGGYEQFF.